The entry below describes one T cell receptor (beta chain). The antigen remains unidentified. This sample was taken from a study of T cell responses to AZD1222 COVID-19 vaccine. General observations from the study: There were vaccine-associated CD4 TCRs across spike, dominant at 160-218 and 743-854. Baseline seropositivity occurred in only six AZD1222 recipients. The study reported that nearly half of spike-specific TCRs target unmutated variant regions. White British ancestry dominated among donors, who included more females, and clonal diversity was possibly underestimated.

Clones were read by immunoSEQ multiplex PCR, and TCRdb kept only the in-frame ones, dropping some. The data contain 110,000 to 150,000 clones, around nine tenths of them singletons. The CDR3 totals 14 residues. Germline CDR1 reads LGHNT; CDR2 reads FRNRAP. Trimming shortened V by 5 bases and J by 1 base, and 11 bases separated the two germline ends. Sequenced here: peripheral blood, sampled 28 days after the second AZD1222 dose. The origin of this receptor is an adult who received the AZD1222 COVID-19 vaccine. The gene calls are TRBV12-5 and TRBJ1-1; possible D gene TRBD1, 5 bases. The CDR3 loop reads CASGRGPTNTEAFF. The CDR3 bases are TGTGCTAGTGGTCGGGGACCGACGAACACTGAAGCTTTCTTT.